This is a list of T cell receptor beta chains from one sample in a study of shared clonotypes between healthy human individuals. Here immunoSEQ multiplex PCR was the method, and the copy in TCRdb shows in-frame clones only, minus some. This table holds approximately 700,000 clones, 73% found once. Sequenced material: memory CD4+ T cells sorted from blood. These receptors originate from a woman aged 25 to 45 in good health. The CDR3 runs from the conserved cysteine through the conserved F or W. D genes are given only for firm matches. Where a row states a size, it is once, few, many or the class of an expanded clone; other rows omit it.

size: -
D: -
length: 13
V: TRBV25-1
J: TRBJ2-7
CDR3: CAVAMDDGLEQYF
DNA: TGTGCCGTGGCGATGGACGACGGGCTCGAGCAGTACTTC

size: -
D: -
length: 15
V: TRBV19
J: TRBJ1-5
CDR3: CASSIGSPGFQPQHF
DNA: TGTGCCAGTAGTATAGGTTCCCCGGGGTTTCAGCCCCAGCATTTT

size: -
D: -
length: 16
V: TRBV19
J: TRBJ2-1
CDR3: CASSNRARGPYNEQFF
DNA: TGTGCCAGTAGTAACAGGGCCAGGGGCCCCTACAATGAGCAGTTCTTC

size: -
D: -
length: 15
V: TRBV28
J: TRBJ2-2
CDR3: CASSFGSDSTGELFF
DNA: TGTGCCAGCAGTTTCGGGTCAGACAGCACCGGGGAGCTGTTTTTT

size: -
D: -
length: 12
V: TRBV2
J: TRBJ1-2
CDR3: CASSLQEFGYTF
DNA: TGTGCCAGCAGCCTCCAGGAGTTCGGCTACACCTTC

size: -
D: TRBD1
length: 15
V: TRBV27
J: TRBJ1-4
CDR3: CASSPSRGLYEKLFF
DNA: TGTGCCAGCAGTCCGAGTAGGGGGCTATACGAAAAACTGTTTTTT

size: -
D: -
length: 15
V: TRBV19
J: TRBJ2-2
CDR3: CASSSQSSGTGELFF
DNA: TGTGCCAGTAGTTCTCAGTCTTCTGGCACCGGGGAGCTGTTTTTT

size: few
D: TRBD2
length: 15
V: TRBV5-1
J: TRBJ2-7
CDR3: CASSRGLAGGDEQYF
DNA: TGCGCCAGCAGCCGGGGCCTAGCGGGAGGGGACGAGCAGTACTTC

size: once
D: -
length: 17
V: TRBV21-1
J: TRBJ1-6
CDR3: CASRILLHIHHNSPLHF
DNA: TGTGCCAGCAGGATTTTGCTACACATACATCATAATTCACCCCTCCACTTT

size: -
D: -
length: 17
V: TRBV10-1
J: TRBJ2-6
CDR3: CASSEKIAQAGANVLTF
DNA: TGCGCCAGCAGTGAGAAAATAGCGCAGGCTGGGGCCAACGTCCTGACTTTC

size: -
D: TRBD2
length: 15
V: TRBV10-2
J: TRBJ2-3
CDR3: CASGTGGGRTNTQYF
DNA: TGCGCCAGCGGTACTGGGGGCGGGAGGACGAATACGCAGTATTTT

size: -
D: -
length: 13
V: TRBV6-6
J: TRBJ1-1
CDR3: CASRVDGNTEAFF
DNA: TGTGCCAGCAGAGTGGACGGGAACACTGAAGCTTTCTTT

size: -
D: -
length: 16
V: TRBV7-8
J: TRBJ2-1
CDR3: CASSLDYVLSYNEQFF
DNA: TGTGCCAGCAGCTTAGACTACGTTCTCTCCTACAATGAGCAGTTCTTC

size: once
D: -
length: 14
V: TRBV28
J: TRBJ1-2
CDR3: CASSLARGPYGYTF
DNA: TGTGCCAGCAGTTTGGCCAGGGGCCCCTATGGCTACACCTTC

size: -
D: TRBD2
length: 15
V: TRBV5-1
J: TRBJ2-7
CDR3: CASSLVGRGVDEQYF
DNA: TGCGCCAGCAGCTTGGTTGGACGGGGGGTGGATGAGCAGTACTTC

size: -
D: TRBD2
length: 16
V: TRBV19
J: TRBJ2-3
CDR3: CASSQGLAGSTDTQYF
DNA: TGTGCCAGTAGTCAGGGACTAGCGGGAAGCACAGATACGCAGTATTTT

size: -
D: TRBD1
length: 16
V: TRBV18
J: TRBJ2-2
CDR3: CASSPLQGRNTGELFF
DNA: TGTGCCAGCTCACCACTACAGGGGCGAAACACCGGGGAGCTGTTTTTT

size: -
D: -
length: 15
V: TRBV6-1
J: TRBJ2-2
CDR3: CASQLGAENTGELFF
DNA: TGTGCCAGCCAGCTCGGGGCAGAGAACACCGGGGAGCTGTTTTTT

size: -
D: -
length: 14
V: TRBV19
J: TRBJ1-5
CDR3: CASSDHGRNQPQHF
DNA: TGTGCCAGTAGCGACCATGGGAGGAATCAGCCCCAGCATTTT

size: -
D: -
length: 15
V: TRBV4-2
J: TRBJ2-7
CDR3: CASSQEGKYVGEQYF
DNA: TGTGCCAGCAGCCAAGAGGGGAAGTACGTGGGCGAGCAGTACTTC

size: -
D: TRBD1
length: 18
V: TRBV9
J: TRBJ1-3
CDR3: CASSVFPTGVSSGNTIYF
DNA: TGTGCCAGCAGCGTATTTCCAACAGGGGTTAGCTCTGGAAACACCATATATTTT

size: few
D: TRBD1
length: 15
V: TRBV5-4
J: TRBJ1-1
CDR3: CASSPSDRPNTEAFF
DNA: TGTGCCAGCAGCCCCTCGGACAGGCCGAACACTGAAGCTTTCTTT

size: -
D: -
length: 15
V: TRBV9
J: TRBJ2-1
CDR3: CASTFSGEGNNEQFF
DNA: TGTGCCAGCACCTTCTCCGGAGAGGGAAACAATGAGCAGTTCTTC

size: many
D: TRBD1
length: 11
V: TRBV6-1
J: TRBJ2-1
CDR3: CASSIRDRALF
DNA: TGTGCCAGCAGTATCCGGGACAGAGCTCTCTTC

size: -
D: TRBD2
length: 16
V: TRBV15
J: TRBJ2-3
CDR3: CATSAYLAGAKDTQYF
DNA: TGTGCCACCAGCGCCTACCTAGCGGGAGCCAAAGATACGCAGTATTTT